The entry that follows covers one TCR beta chain sequence. What it binds is not known. This sample stems from a study of radiotherapy plus CTLA-4 blockade in lung cancer. The assay was immunoSEQ multiplex PCR, and TCRdb's table has in-frame clones only and misses some. The sample includes 45,000 or so clones, 60% to 80% of them seen just once. Germline loops: CDR1 MNHNS, CDR2 SASEGT. The CDR3 contains 14 residues. The V and J ends lost 2 bases and 16 bases, in that order; junction bases with no gene match: 5. Study results and limitations: Blood TCR clones of tumor origin expanded after radiotherapy plus ipilimumab. Reported findings show early blood T cell clone dynamics, with interferon-beta, best predicted response.

Lung cancer patients with chemo-refractory metastatic non-small-cell disease were given focal radiation plus CTLA-4 blockade with ipilimumab. The receptor comes from a human donor with non-small cell lung cancer who had stable disease on radiotherapy plus ipilimumab. The specimen was peripheral blood, collected from a patient treated with radiotherapy plus ipilimumab. The chain uses TRBV6-1 and TRBJ2-1; TRBD2 matches at 16 bases. CDR3 sequence reads: CASSELGTSGGEFF. The DNA for the CDR3 is TGTGCCAGCAGTGAACTTGGGACTAGCGGGGGGGAATTCTTC.